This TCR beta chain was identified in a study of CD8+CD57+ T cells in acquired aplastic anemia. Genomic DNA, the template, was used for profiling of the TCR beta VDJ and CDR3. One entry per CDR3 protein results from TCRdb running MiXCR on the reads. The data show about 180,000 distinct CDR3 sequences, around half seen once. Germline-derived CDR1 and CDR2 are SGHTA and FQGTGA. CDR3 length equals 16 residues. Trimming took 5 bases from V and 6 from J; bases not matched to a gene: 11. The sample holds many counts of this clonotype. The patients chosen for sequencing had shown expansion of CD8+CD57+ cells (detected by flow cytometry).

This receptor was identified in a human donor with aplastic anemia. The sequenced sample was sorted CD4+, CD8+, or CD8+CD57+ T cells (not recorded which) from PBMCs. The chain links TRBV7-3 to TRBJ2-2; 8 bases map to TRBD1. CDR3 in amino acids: CASSPWTGIIPGELFF. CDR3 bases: TGTGCCAGCAGCCCTTGGACAGGGATTATCCCCGGGGAGCTGTTTTTT. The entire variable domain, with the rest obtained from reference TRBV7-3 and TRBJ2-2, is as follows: GAGVSQTPSNKVTEKGKYVELRCDPISGHTALYWYRQSLGQGPEFLIYFQGTGAADDSGLPNDRFFAVRPEGSVSTLKIQRTERGDSAVYLCASSPWTGIIPGELFFGEGSRLTVL.